Shown below are 5 T cell receptor beta chains from a single sample sequenced in a study of blood T cells in healthy people across ages. A second PCR of 7 to 11 cycles used a sample-barcoded 5' primer and a J-beta primer mix. TCRdb re-derived calls from the 5' RACE reads in MiXCR, one entry per CDR3 protein. The sample lists approximately 1,100,000 distinct CDR3 sequences, 40% to 45% seen once, with over 15% in the top ten. The sequencing sample was made of blood. These receptors all come from an older woman in good health.

Regarding this clonotype: A much larger clone lies a single base off, so this may be a read error. The chain has TRBV24-1 and TRBJ1-6; tentative D call: TRBD1 (6 bases). CDR1 and CDR2 from the germline V gene are KGHDR and SFDVKD. Between the trimmed V and J ends, which lost 4 bases and 6 bases, there was a span of 18 bases. The CDR3 consists of 17 residues. In DNA, the CDR3 is TGTGCCACCAGTGAACCCCGACACAGGGATGGTAATTCACCCCTCCACTTT. It specifies CATSEPRHRDGNSPLHF.

The CDR3 region is CASSEPGPQHF. The CDR3, as DNA: TGCGCCAGCAGTGAGCCCGGCCCCCAGCATTTT. V is TRBV10-2 and J is TRBJ1-5, with D unclear. Germline CDR1 is WSHSY and CDR2 is SAAADI. There are 11 residues in the CDR3. V was shortened by 2 bases and J by 10 bases, with 6 bases between the two germline ends.

This chain joins TRBV28 and TRBJ2-5; D ambiguous. Germline V lookup: CDR1 MDHEN, CDR2 SYDVKM. Trimming cost V 3 bases and J 11 bases, with 19 bases left between them. CDR3 size: 14 residues. The CDR3: CASSFVNSYNEQYF. In DNA form, the CDR3 reads TGTGCCAGCAGTTTCGTTAATTCTTACAATGAGCAGTACTTC.

This chain joins TRBV6-6 and TRBJ2-1; 7 bases line up with TRBD2. Losses at the gene ends were 8 bases for V and 0 bases for J; bases not matched to a gene: 4. Germline values: CDR1 MNHNY, CDR2 SVGAGI (reference sequence). This CDR3 has 14 amino acids. This CDR3 reads CASSLATSYNEQFF. The CDR3 bases are TGTGCCAGCTCACTAGCGACCTCCTACAATGAGCAGTTCTTC.

The V call is TRBV5-1, the J call TRBJ2-4, with D perhaps TRBD1 (6 bases). V shed 4 bases and J shed 0 bases, with 14 bases lying between them. CDR3 size: 16 residues. Germline assignment: CDR1 SGHRS and CDR2 YFSETQ. The CDR3 DNA is TGCGCCAGCAGCGATGGACAGTTACTAGCCAAAAACATTCAGTACTTC. Translating gives CASSDGQLLAKNIQYF.